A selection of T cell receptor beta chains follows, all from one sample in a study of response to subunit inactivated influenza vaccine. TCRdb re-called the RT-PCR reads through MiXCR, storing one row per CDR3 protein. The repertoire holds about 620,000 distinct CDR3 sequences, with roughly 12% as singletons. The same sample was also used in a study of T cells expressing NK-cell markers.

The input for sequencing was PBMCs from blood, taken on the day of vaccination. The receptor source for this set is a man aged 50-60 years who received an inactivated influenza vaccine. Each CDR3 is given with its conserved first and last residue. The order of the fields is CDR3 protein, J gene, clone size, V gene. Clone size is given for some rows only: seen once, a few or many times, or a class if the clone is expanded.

CASSYFGGVAFF	TRBJ1-1	.	TRBV6-5
CASSAWTGNSPLHF	TRBJ1-6	few	TRBV7-9
CASGTGKYEQYF	TRBJ2-7	few	TRBV7-9
CASSLWGLGSGNTIYF	TRBJ1-3	.	TRBV5-4
CASSSPVAGSNEQFF	TRBJ2-1	.	TRBV5-1
CASSKPRTGPSGEQYF	TRBJ2-7	few	TRBV21-1
CASTRWVGGADTQYF	TRBJ2-3	.	TRBV7-2
CASSLSVSSYNEQFF	TRBJ2-1	few	TRBV11-2
CASGAGYNGELFF	TRBJ2-2	many	TRBV12-3/TRBV12-4
CSVLGFYNEQFF	TRBJ2-1	.	TRBV29-1
CASSVAGTGQAFF	TRBJ1-1	few	TRBV9
CASSVEWTSGSTEQYF	TRBJ2-7	.	TRBV9
CASTPHGGGIYNEQFF	TRBJ2-1	.	TRBV7-2
CASSSGGIIYEQYF	TRBJ2-7	.	TRBV12-3/TRBV12-4
CASSLRNSPLHF	TRBJ1-6	many	TRBV3-1
CSARDRSGTSGSGYTGELFF	TRBJ2-2	many	TRBV20-1
CASSLADRESEAFF	TRBJ1-1	.	TRBV5-1
CASSSGPPLDETQYF	TRBJ2-5	.	TRBV5-1
CASSSDFNEQFF	TRBJ2-1	.	TRBV5-1
CASSQDKAEDYEQYF	TRBJ2-7	few	TRBV4-2
CASSEGQGGGNEQFF	TRBJ2-1	many	TRBV7-8
CASTLDGSNQPQHF	TRBJ1-5	many	TRBV12-3/TRBV12-4
CASSPGPVIGGNTIYF	TRBJ1-3	few	TRBV7-2
CASTYSVGSTDTQYF	TRBJ2-3	.	TRBV6-5
CASSPSGDSETQYF	TRBJ2-5	.	TRBV7-9
CATSRDASGGDEQFF	TRBJ2-1	few	TRBV15
CASSTGPGGYTF	TRBJ1-2	many	TRBV7-8
CASSPRGQGLNYGYTF	TRBJ1-2	.	TRBV7-2
CSVRGLTLAKNIQYF	TRBJ2-4	few	TRBV29-1
CASSLRRGSTDTQYF	TRBJ2-3	few	TRBV6-2/TRBV6-3
CSAFSGPAQYF	TRBJ2-5	few	TRBV20-1
CATSLARGTEAFF	TRBJ1-1	.	TRBV15
CASSQSDRGLNTEAFF	TRBJ1-1	.	TRBV4-3
CASADRTYEQYF	TRBJ2-7	few	TRBV28
CSVLTSGSYNEQFF	TRBJ2-1	few	TRBV20-1
CSAPTGVTQYF	TRBJ2-3	many	TRBV20-1
CSGASGSRSYEQYF	TRBJ2-7	.	TRBV20-1
CASSPGQGDTQYF	TRBJ2-3	.	TRBV18
CAISGQGVSSYNEQFF	TRBJ2-1	.	TRBV10-3
CASRGAGTGELFF	TRBJ2-2	many	TRBV12-3/TRBV12-4
CSARVPGIEYEQYF	TRBJ2-7	.	TRBV20-1
CSVAPRADEQFF	TRBJ2-1	many	TRBV29-1
CASSRWGTNEKLFF	TRBJ1-4	few	TRBV6-1
CASSLAPATDTQYF	TRBJ2-3	few	TRBV7-9